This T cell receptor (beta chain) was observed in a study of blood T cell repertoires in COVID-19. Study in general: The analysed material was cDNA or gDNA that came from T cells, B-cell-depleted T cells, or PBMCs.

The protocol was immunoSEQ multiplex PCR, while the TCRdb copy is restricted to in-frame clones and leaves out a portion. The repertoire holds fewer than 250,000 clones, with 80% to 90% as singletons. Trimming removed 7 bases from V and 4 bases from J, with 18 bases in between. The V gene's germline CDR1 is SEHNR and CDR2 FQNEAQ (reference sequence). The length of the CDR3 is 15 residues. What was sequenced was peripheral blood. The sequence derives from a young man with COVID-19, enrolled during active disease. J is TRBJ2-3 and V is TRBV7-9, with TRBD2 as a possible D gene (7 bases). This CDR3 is CASTRGGASADTQYF. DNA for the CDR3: TGTGCCAGCACCAGAGGGGGGGCAAGTGCAGATACGCAGTATTTT.